This is a list of T cell receptor beta chains from one sample in a study of OX40 agonist ivuxolimab in advanced cancers. TCRdb keeps only in-frame clones here, not all; method: immunoSEQ multiplex PCR. The sample consists of around 84,000 clones, around 92% of them appearing once. The starting material was CD4+ or CD8+ T cells sorted from blood, obtained in a trial of the OX40 agonist ivuxolimab. The receptor source for this set is an adult with an advanced solid tumor such as melanoma, head and neck, liver or kidney cancer. Both conserved end residues are part of each CDR3. Size values are once, few and many counts, or a class for expanded clones, and some rows have none.

clone_size,v_call,cdr3_aa
.,TRBV6-4,CASAEREEFDKNIQYF
.,TRBV6-1,CASSPMGGRIGTQYF
once,TRBV29-1,CSTARGSGPYEQYF
.,TRBV7-8,CASSQGLGSFADTQYF
.,TRBV19,CASSIEPAGGSNQPQHF
few,TRBV19,CASRPRGAGEQYF
.,TRBV6-4,CASSLLAGAGETQYF
few,TRBV27,CASSLRGWDGELFF
.,TRBV6-5,CASSYAGDAYGYTF
.,TRBV6-5,CASSLDRSQETQYF
.,TRBV29-1,CSVRRVEAFF
.,TRBV18,CASSPGSGASTDTQYF
.,TRBV5-5,CASSSTSGRVDTEQYF
.,TRBV9,CASSVGPGGRGEKLFF
.,TRBV11-3,CASSSRTGSRYF
once,TRBV5-4,CASSLDTVNTEAFF
.,TRBV11-2,CASSLLNSERNEQFF
.,TRBV30,CAWSSQYEQYF
.,TRBV19,CASSMGRLNTEAFF
once,TRBV19,CASTWQASSGNTIYF
.,TRBV6-6,CASRGRRRGTYEQYF
.,TRBV15,CATSRGGGREYNEQFF
.,TRBV6-6,CASSDRGLGEQYF
.,TRBV30,CAWGRENYNEQFF
.,TRBV7-2,CASSLEPAGNEQFF
once,TRBV30,CALVYVQANTEAFF
.,TRBV28,CASSLGQRDSEQYF
.,TRBV9,CASSPRTSGSWEQFF
once,TRBV6-6,CASSLAGVGEQYF
.,TRBV7-8,CASSVKDRGFQGEQYF
.,TRBV5-1,CASSFTGETEAFF
.,TRBV5-1,CASSKQDNTEAFF
.,TRBV28,CASGAGGAGNTIYF
.,TRBV7-2,CASSLVDEQYF
.,TRBV11-2,CASILGGLAEQFF
.,TRBV11-2,CASSSGTSNDEQYF
.,TRBV19,CASSKAGQGGSYEQYF
once,TRBV7-3,CASSLVSGSGNGELFF
.,TRBV5-4,CASTLAGGSYEQYF
.,TRBV28,CASSSPSYEQYF
.,TRBV5-6,CASSFYQGNRDTF
.,TRBV7-6,CASSLVGGRAGQPQHF
.,TRBV7-3,CASSLTSGGGTDTQYF
.,TRBV2,CASRISAEAFF
.,TRBV9,CASSPLLAGSSEGYEQYF
.,TRBV4-1,CASSPSWTDVEAFF
.,TRBV7-2,CASSLAPRGPSSGNTIYF
.,TRBV7-3,CASSLTGTSTDTQYF
.,TRBV28,CASSPLRGMNTEAFF
.,TRBV6-6,CASSKTGVDTEAFF
.,TRBV30,CAWSSGQGDSGANVLTF
.,TRBV7-2,CASSYGAGSGNTIYF
.,TRBV7-2,CASSWGTGDEQFF
.,TRBV6-5,CASSYSDRGGTGELFF
.,TRBV7-3,CASSFKNIQYF
.,TRBV15,CATSRDLSGRAHEQYF
once,TRBV6-6,CASSYEGVYGYTF
.,TRBV7-2,CASKRSSYNEQFF
.,TRBV30,CAWRGRGIKNTGELFF